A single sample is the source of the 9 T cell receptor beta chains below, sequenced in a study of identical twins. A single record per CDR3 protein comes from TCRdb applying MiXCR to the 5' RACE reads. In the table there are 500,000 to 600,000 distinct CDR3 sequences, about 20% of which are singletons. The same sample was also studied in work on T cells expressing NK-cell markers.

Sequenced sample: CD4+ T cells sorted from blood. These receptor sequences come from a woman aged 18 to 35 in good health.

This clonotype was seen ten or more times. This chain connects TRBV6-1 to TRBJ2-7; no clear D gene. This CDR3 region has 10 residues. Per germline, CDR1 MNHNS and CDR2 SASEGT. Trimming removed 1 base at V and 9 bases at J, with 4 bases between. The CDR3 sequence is CASSEVLQYF. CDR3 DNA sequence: TGTGCCAGCAGTGAAGTTTTGCAGTACTTC.

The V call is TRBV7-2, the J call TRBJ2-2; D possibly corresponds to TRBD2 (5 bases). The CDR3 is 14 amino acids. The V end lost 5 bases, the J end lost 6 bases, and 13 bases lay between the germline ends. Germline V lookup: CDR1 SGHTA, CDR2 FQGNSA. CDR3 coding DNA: TGTGCCAGCAGCCTCCAAACTAGTGCCGGGGAGCTGTTTTTT. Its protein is CASSLQTSAGELFF.

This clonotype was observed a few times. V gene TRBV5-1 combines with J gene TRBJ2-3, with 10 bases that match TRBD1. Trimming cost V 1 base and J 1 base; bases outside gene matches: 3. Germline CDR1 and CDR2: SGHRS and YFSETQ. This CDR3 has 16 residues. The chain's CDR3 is CASSLSGTGGTDTQYF. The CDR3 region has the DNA TGCGCCAGCAGCTTGTCCGGGACAGGGGGCACAGATACGCAGTATTTT.

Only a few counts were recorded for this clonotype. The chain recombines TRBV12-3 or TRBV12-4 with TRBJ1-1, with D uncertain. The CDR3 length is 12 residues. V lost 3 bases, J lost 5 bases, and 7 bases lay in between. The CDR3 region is CASSLRWTEAFF. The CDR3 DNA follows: TGTGCCAGCAGTTTGCGGTGGACTGAAGCTTTCTTT.

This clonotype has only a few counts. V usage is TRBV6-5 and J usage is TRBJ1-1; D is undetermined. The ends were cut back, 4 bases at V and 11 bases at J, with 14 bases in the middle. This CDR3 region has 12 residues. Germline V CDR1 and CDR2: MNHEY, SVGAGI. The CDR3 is CASSLPGPGAFF. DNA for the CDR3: TGTGCCAGCAGTTTACCGGGCCCTGGGGCTTTCTTT.

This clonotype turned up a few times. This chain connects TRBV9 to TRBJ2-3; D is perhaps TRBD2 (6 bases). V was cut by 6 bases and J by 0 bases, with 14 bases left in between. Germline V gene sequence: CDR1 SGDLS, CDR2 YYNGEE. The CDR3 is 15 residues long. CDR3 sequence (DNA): TGTGCCAGCACCTCTAGCGCCATTAGCACAGATACGCAGTATTTT. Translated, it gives CASTSSAISTDTQYF.

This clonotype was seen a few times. The CDR3 region has the DNA TGTGCCAGCAGTCCGAACCCACAGGCCGGGAGGGACGGTACGCAGTATTTT. This sequence encodes CASSPNPQAGRDGTQYF. The rearrangement joins TRBV27 to TRBJ2-3; TRBD2 agrees at 8 bases. Germline V lookup: CDR1 MNHEY, CDR2 SMNVEV (reference sequence). The CDR3 totals 17 residues. J lost 8 bases, V lost 5 bases, and 18 bases had no gene match.

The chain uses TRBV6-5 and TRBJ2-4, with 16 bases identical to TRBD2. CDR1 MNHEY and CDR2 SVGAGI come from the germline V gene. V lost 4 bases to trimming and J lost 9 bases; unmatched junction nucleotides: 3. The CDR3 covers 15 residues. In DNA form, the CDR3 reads TGTGCCAGCAGTTTGGGACTAGCGGGAGGGTTCATTCAGTACTTC. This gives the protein CASSLGLAGGFIQYF.

The CDR3 nucleotides read TGCAGTGCTAGTTTGGGTCAAGGAGAAAAACTGTTTTTT. Translated: CSASLGQGEKLFF. The genes are TRBV20-1 and TRBJ1-4; D unclear. V dropped 3 bases and J dropped 8 bases, with 13 bases sitting between them. This CDR3 spans 13 amino acids. Germline CDR1 reads DFQATT; CDR2 reads SNEGSKA (reference sequence).